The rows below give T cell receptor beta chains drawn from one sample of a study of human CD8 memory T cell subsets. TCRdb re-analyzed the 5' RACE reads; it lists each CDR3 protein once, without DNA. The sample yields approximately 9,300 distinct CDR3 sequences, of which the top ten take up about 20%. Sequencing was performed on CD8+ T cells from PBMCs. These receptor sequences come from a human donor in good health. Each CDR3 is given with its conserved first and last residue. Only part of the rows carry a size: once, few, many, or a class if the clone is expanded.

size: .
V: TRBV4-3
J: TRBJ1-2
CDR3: CASSPTDGGSYGYTF

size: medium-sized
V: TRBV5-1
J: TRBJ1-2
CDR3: CASSFTDSHYGYTF

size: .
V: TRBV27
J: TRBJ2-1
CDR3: CASSTGTSGGNEQFF

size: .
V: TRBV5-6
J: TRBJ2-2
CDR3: CASSSKTGVLNTGELFF

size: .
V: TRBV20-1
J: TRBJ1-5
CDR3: CSAQGGEAQPQHF

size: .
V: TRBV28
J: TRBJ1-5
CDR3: CASSFRTMGNQPQHF

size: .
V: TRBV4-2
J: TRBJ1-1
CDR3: CASSQETGGNTEAFF

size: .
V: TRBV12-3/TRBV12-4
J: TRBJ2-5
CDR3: CASSLDGETQYF

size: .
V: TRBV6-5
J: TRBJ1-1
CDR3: CASRLGQNTEAFF

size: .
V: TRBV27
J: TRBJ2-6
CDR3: CASTSNSGANVLTF

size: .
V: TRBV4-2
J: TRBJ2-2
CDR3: CASSQDPTGGTGELFF

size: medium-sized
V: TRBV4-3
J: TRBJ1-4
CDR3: CASSQERSGTNEKLFF

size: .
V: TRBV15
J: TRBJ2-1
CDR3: CATSRDMDDNEQFF

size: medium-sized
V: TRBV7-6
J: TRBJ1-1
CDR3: CASSLEPGGGTEAFF

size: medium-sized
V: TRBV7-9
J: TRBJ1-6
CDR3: CASSGTGGNSPLHF

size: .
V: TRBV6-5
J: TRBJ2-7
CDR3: CASSSPGARDEQYF

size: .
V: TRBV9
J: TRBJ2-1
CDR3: CASSVGGGISYNEQFF

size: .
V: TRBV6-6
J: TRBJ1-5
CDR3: CASSYSVGAGQPQHF

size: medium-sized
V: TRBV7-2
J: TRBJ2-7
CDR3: CASSLATIYEQYF

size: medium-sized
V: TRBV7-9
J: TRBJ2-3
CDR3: CASSPRDRATDTQYF

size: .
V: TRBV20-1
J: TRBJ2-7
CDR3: CSARFPGGDSYEQYF

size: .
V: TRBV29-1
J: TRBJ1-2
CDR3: CSFDEGAVSYGYTF

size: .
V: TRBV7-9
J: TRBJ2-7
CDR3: CASSTRTGHEQYF

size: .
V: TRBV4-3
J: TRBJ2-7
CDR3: CASSQDASSYEQYF

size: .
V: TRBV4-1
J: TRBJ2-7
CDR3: CASSFLAGVDEQYF

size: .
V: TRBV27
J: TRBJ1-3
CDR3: CASSFDGNSGNTIYF

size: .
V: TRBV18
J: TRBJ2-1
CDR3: CASSRAGTDYNEQFF

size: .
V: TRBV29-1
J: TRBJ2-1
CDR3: CSVEEAAVVDNEQFF

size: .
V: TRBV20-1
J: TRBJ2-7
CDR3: CSASGGVELYEQYF

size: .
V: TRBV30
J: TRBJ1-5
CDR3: CAWSLPTAFTNQPQHF

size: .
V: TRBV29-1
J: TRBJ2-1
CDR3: CSVGGGPGGEQFF